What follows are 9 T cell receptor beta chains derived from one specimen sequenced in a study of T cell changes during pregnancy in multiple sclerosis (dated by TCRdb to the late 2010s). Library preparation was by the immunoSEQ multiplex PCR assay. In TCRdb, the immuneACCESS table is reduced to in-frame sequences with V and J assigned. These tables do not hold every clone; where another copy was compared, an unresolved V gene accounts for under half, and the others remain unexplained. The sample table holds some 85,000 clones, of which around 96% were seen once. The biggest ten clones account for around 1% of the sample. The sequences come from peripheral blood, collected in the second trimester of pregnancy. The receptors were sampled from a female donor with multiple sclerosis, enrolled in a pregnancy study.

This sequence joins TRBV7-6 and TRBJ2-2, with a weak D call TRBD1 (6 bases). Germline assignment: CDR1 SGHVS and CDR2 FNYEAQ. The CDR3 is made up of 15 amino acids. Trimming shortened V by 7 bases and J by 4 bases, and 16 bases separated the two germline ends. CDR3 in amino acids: CASNTGGRGTGELFF. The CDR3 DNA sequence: TGTGCCAGCAACACTGGGGGCCGGGGCACCGGGGAGCTGTTTTTT.

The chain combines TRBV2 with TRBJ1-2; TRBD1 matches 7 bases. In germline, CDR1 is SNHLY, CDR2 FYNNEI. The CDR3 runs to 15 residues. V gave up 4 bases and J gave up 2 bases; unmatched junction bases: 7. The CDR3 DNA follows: TGTGCCAGCAGTGGGACCGGGACAGCGAACTATGGCTACACCTTC. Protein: CASSGTGTANYGYTF.

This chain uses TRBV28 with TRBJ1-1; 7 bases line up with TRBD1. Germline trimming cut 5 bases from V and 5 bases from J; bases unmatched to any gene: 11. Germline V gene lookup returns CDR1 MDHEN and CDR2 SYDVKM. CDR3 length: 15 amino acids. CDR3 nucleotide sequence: TGTGCCAGCAGTCCCCCCCACGGGACAGCAACTGAAGCTTTCTTT. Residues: CASSPPHGTATEAFF.

CDR3 sequence reads: CASSEGTPYEQYF. DNA for the CDR3: TGTGCCAGCAGTGAGGGGACACCTTACGAGCAGTACTTC. The gene calls are TRBV2 and TRBJ2-7, with a possible D match to TRBD1 (6 bases). Germline V gives CDR1 SNHLY, CDR2 FYNNEI. V was cut by 3 bases and J by 4 bases, with 10 bases left in between. The CDR3 covers 13 residues.

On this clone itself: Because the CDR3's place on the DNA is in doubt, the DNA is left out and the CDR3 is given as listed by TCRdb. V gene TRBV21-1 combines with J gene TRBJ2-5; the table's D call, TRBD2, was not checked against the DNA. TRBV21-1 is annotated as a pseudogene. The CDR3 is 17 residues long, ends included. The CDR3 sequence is CASSKYSCGDYQETQYF.

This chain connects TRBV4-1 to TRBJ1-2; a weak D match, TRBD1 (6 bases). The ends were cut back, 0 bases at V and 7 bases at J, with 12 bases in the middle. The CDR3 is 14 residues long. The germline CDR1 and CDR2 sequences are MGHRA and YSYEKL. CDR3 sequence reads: CASSQDPGETGYTF. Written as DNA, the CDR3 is TGCGCCAGCAGCCAAGACCCAGGGGAGACTGGCTACACCTTC.

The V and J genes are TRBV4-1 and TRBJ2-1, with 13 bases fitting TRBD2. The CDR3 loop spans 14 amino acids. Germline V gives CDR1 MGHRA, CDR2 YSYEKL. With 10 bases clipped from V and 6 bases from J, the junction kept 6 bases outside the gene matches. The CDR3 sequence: CATHGTSGTNEQFF. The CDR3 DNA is TGCGCCACTCACGGGACTAGCGGGACCAATGAGCAGTTCTTC.

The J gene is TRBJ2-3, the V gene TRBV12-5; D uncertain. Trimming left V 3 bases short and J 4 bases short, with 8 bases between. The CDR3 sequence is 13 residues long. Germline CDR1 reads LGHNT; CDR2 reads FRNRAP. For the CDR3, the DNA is TGTGCTAGTGGTTTTTGGGCCTCAGATACGCAGTATTTT. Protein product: CASGFWASDTQYF.

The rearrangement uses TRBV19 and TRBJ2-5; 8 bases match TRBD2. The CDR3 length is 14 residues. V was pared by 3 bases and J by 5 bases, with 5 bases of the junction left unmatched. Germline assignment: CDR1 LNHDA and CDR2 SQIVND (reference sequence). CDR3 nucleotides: TGTGCCAGTAGTATGAGCGGGAGTTCGGAGACCCAGTACTTC. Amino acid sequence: CASSMSGSSETQYF.